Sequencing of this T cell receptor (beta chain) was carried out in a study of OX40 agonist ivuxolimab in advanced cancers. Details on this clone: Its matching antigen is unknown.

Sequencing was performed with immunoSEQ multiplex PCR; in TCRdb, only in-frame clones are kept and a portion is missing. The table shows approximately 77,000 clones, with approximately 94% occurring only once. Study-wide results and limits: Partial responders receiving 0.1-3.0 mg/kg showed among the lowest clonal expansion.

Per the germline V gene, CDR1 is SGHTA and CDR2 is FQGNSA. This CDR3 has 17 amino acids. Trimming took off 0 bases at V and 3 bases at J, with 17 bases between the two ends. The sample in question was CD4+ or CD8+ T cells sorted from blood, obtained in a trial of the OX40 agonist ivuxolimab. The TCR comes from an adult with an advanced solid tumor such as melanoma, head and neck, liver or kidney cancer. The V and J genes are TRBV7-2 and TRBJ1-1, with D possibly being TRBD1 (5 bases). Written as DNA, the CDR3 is TGTGCCAGCAGCTTAGCAGGGGCCCATTGGGGGTACACTGAAGCTTTCTTT. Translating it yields CASSLAGAHWGYTEAFF.